This T cell receptor (beta chain) stems from a study of response to subunit inactivated influenza vaccine. Study-level findings and limits: The authors put forward the suggestion that each seasonal influenza vaccination may bring in only a limited number of new T cells.

This clonotype was seen a few times. Its antigen is unknown. Trimming took 1 base from V and 3 from J; bases not matched to a gene: 4. The CDR3 totals 15 residues. Germline CDR1 LGHNA, CDR2 YSLEER. MiXCR, applied by TCRdb to the RT-PCR reads, yields one record per CDR3 protein. The profile shows roughly 670,000 distinct CDR3 sequences, 12% to 15% of them singletons. J is TRBJ2-7 and V is TRBV4-3, with 9 bases fitting TRBD2. Here the sequenced sample was PBMCs from blood, taken 14 to 15 days before vaccination. The clonotype comes from a man aged 50 to 59 who received an inactivated influenza vaccine. The CDR3 bases are TGCGCCAGCAGCCAAGCTAGCGGGATTGTCTACGAGCAGTACTTC. Translated: CASSQASGIVYEQYF.